A selection of T cell receptor beta chains follows, all from one sample in a study of neurological immune-mediated disorders. TCRdb fed the 5' RACE reads into MiXCR, producing one record per CDR3 protein. The sample shows about 95,000 distinct CDR3 sequences, about 3.8% of them seen only once. Sequencing used PBMCs. These TCRs come from a woman aged 18-30 years with multiple sclerosis. Both conserved end residues are trimmed from each CDR3.

V gene	J gene	CDR3 protein
TRBV20-1	TRBJ1-6	SAREGSGSYNSPLH
TRBV12-3/TRBV12-4	TRBJ2-3	ASSSGQGLADTQY
TRBV7-2	TRBJ2-5	ASRETSGTQETQY
TRBV4-1	TRBJ2-1	ASSQEGQVLNEQF
TRBV20-1	TRBJ2-1	SASDPGTSGTNEQF
TRBV7-2	TRBJ1-6	ASNLGTGNNSPLH
TRBV7-3	TRBJ2-7	ASSLTGASGGLY
TRBV29-1	TRBJ1-2	SVTTGTGSENYGYT
TRBV5-6	TRBJ2-3	ASSLRTIADTQY
TRBV5-1	TRBJ1-1	ASRSGTSNTEAF
TRBV27	TRBJ1-2	ASSLRTDYGYT
TRBV5-1	TRBJ2-5	ASSPNPQETQY
TRBV5-5	TRBJ2-3	ASSPPSGVGDTQY
TRBV7-6	TRBJ2-1	ASSFGSGYTDTNEQF
TRBV7-2	TRBJ2-1	ASSPRWGRVESYNEQF
TRBV7-9	TRBJ2-7	ASSQQGLAYEQY
TRBV29-1	TRBJ1-1	SVAQGNMNTEAF
TRBV20-1	TRBJ2-1	SASRGLEF
TRBV6-6	TRBJ1-4	ASSYSSEKLF
TRBV2	TRBJ2-5	ASGRSILY
TRBV5-1	TRBJ2-7	ASSRIQGDSYEQY
TRBV20-1	TRBJ2-3	SARDRAGGPGDTQY
TRBV20-1	TRBJ1-1	SARSPLGQKAF
TRBV20-1	TRBJ2-1	SAGRRAHNEQF
TRBV12-3/TRBV12-4	TRBJ2-7	ASSSDSTYEQY
TRBV20-1	TRBJ2-4	SAREAGLAELAKNIQY